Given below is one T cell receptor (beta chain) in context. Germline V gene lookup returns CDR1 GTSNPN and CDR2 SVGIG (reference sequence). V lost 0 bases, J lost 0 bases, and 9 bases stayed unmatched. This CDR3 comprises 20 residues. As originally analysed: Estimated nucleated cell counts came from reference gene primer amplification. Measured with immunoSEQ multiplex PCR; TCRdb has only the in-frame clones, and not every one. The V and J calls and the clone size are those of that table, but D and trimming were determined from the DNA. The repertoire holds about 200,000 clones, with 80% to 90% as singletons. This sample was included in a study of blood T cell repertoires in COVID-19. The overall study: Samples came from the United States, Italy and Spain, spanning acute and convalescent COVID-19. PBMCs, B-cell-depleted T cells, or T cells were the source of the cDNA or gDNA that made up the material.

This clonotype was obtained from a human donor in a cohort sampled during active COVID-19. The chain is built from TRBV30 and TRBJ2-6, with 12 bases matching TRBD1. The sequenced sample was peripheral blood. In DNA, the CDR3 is TGTGCCTGGAGTGTTGGGTGGGGACAGGGGGCGACCTCTGGGGCCAACGTCCTGACTTTC. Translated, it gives CAWSVGWGQGATSGANVLTF.